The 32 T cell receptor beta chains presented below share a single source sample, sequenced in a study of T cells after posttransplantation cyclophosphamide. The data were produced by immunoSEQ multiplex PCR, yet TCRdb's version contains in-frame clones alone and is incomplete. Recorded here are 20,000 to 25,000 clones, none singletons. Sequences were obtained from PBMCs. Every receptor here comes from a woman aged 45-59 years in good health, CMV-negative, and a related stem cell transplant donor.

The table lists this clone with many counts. The CDR3 bases are TGTGCCAGCAGCCCAGATGGATGGGCAGACTATGGCTACACCTTC. Translation gives CASSPDGWADYGYTF. This rearrangement joins TRBV9 to TRBJ1-2; D ambiguous. Deletions cut 4 bases from V and 3 bases from J, with 16 bases between. This CDR3 has 15 residues. The germline V gene encodes CDR1 SGDLS and CDR2 YYNGEE.

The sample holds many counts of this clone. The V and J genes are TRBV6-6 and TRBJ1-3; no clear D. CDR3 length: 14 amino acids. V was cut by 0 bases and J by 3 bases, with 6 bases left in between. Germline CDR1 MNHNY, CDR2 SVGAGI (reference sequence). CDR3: CASSYSGGGNTIYF. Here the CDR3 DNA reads TGTGCCAGCAGTTACTCAGGAGGTGGAAACACCATATATTTT.

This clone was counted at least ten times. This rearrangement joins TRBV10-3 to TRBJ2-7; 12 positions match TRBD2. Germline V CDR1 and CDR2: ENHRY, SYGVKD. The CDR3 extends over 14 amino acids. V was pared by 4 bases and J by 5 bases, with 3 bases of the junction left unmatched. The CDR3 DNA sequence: TGTGCCATCAGTGGACTAGCGGGGGTACACGAGCAGTACTTC. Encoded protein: CAISGLAGVHEQYF.

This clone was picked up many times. CDR3 amino acids: CASSHGTSDTGELFF. As DNA, the CDR3 is TGTGCCAGCAGCCACGGGACTAGCGACACCGGGGAGCTGTTTTTT. The rearrangement links TRBV4-2 to TRBJ2-2; 10 bases are shared with TRBD2. Germline CDR1 and CDR2: LGHNA and YNFKEQ. V dropped 3 bases and J dropped 3; count of bases not matched to a gene: 1. The CDR3 length is 15 residues.

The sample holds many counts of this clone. This CDR3 is CASSFDPGEAFF. As DNA, the CDR3 is TGTGCCAGCAGCTTTGACCCCGGGGAAGCTTTCTTT. This chain uses TRBV7-9 with TRBJ1-1; D not certain. CDR1 and CDR2 (germline): SEHNR, FQNEAQ (reference sequence). There are 12 residues in the CDR3. Trimming stripped 3 bases from V and 8 bases from J, with 10 bases between.

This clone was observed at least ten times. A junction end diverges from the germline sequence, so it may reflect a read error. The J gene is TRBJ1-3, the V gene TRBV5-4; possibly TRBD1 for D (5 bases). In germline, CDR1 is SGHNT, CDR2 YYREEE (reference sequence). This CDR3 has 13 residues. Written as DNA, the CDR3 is TGTGCCAGCAGCGTGGGGCAGGGAAGCACCATATATTTT. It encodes CASSVGQGSTIYF.

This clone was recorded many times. CDR3 DNA: TGTGCCACCGGAGGGGCCGGGGAGCTGTTTTTT. Encoded protein: CATGGAGELFF. This sequence joins TRBV6-5 and TRBJ2-2; a weak D match, TRBD2 (6 bases). The CDR3 contains 11 residues. Per the germline V gene, CDR1 is MNHEY and CDR2 is SVGAGI. Trimming took off 10 bases at V and 6 bases at J, with 9 bases between the two ends.

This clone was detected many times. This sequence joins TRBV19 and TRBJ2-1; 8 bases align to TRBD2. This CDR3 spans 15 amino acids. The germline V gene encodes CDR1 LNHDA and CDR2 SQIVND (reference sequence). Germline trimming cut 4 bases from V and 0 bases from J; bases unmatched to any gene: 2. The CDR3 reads CASSRSGGSYNEQFF. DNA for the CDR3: TGTGCCAGTAGTAGGAGCGGGGGCTCCTACAATGAGCAGTTCTTC. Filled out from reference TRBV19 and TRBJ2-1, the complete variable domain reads DGGITQSPKYLFRKEGQNVTLSCEQNLNHDAMYWYRQDPGQGLRLIYYSQIVNDFQKGDIAEGYSVSREKKESFPLTVTSAQKNPTAFYLCASSRSGGSYNEQFFGPGTRLTVL.

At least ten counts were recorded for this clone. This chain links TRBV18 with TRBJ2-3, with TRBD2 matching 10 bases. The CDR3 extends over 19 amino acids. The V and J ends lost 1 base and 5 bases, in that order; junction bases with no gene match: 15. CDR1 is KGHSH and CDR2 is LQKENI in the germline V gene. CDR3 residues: CASSPQLAGPSGGLDTQYF. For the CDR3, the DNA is TGTGCCAGCTCACCACAACTAGCGGGGCCGTCAGGGGGATTAGATACGCAGTATTTT.

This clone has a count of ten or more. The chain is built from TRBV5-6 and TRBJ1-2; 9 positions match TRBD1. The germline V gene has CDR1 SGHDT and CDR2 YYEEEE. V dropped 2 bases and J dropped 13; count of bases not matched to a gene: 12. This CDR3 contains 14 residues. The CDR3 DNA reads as TGTGCCAGCAGCTTCCAACTGGGACAGGGTATAATCACCTTC. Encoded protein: CASSFQLGQGIITF.

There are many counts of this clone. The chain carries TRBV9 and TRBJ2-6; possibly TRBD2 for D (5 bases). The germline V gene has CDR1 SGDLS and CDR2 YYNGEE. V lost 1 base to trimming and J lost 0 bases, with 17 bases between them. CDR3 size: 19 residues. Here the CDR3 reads CASSVTRFKTPSGANVLTF. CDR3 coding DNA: TGTGCCAGCAGCGTAACTAGGTTTAAGACCCCCTCTGGGGCCAACGTCCTGACTTTC.

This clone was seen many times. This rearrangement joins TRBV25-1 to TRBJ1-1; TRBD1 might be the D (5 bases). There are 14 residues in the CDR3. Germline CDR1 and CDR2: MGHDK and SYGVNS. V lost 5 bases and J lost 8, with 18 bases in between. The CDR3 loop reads CASSYRDSLREAFF. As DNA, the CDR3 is TGTGCCAGCAGTTACCGGGACTCATTAAGGGAAGCTTTCTTT.

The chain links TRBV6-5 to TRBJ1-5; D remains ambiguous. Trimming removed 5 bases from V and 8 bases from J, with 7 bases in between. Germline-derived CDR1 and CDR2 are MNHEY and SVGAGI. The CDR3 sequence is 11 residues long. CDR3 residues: CASSEAEPQHF. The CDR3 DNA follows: TGTGCCAGCAGTGAAGCGGAGCCCCAGCATTTT.

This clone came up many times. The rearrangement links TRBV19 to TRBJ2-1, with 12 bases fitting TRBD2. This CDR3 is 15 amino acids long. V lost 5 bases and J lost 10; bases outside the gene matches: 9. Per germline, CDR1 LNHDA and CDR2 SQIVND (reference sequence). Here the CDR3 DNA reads TGTGCCAGTAGTCCGACTAGCGGGAGCGTCAACGAGCAGTTCTTC. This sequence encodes CASSPTSGSVNEQFF.

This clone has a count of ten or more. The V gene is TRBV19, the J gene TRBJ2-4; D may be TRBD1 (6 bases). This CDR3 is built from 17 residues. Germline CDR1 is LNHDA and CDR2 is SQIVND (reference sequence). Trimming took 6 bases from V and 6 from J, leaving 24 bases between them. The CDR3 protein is CASREIRGSRILNIQYF. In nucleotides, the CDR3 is TGTGCCAGTAGAGAGATCAGGGGAAGCCGTATATTAAACATTCAGTACTTC.

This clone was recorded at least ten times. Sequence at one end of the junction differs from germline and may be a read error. The CDR3 region is CASSIADPQSQYF. The CDR3 nucleotides are TGTGCCAGCAGCATAGCCGACCCACAGTCGCAGTATTTT. The rearrangement uses TRBV7-2 and TRBJ2-3, with D uncertain. Germline V gives CDR1 SGHTA, CDR2 FQGNSA. This CDR3 is built from 13 residues.

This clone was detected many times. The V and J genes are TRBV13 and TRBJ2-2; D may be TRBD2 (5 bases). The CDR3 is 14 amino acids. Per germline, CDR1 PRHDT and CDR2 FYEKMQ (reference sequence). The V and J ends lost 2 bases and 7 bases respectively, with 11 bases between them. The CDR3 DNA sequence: TGTGCCAGCAGCTTACTACGGGGTGTCGGGGAGCTGTTTTTT. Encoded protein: CASSLLRGVGELFF.

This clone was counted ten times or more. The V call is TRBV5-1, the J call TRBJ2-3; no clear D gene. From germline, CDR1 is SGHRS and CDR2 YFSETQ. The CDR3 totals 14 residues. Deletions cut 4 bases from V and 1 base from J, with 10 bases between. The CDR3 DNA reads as TGCGCCAGCAGCCCCCAGAGCGGCACAGATACGCAGTATTTT. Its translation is CASSPQSGTDTQYF.

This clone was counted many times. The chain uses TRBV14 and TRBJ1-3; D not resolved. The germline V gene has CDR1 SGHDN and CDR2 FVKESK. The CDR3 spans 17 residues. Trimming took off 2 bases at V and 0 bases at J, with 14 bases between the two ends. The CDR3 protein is CASSQRAIGSSGNTIYF. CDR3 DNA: TGTGCCAGCAGCCAACGGGCGATAGGGAGCTCTGGAAACACCATATATTTT. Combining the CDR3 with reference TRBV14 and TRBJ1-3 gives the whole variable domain EAGVTQFPSHSVIEKGQTVTLRCDPISGHDNLYWYRRVMGKEIKFLLHFVKESKQDESGMPNNRFLAERTGGTYSTLKVQPAELEDSGVYFCASSQRAIGSSGNTIYFGEGSWLTVV.

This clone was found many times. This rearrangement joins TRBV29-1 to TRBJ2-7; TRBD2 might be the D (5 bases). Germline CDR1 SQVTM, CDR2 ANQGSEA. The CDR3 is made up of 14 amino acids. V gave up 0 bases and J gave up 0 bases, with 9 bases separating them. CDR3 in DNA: TGCAGCGTTGAAGATCGAGGGAGCTCCTACGAGCAGTACTTC. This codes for CSVEDRGSSYEQYF.

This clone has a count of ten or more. The CDR3 spells CASSLEGRGNAGANVLTF. The CDR3 DNA reads as TGTGCCAGCAGCTTGGAGGGGCGGGGAAACGCTGGGGCCAACGTCCTGACTTTC. The genes are TRBV5-4 and TRBJ2-6, with D tentatively TRBD2 (6 bases). CDR3 length: 18 residues. Germline assignment: CDR1 SGHNT and CDR2 YYREEE (reference sequence). V lost 0 bases and J 2 bases, leaving 15 bases between the germline ends.

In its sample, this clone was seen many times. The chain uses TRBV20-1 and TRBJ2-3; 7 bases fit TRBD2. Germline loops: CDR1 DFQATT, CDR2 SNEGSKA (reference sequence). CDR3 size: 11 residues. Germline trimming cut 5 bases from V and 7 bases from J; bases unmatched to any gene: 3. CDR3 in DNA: TGCAGTGCTGGGAGCGGGAATACGCAGTATTTT. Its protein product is CSAGSGNTQYF.

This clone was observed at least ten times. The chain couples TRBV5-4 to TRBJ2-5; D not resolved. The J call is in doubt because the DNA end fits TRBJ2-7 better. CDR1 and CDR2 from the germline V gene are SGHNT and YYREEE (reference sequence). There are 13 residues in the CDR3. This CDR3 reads CASSLVGSYEQYF. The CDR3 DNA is TGTGCCAGCAGTCTAGTTGGGTCCTACGAGCAGTACTTC.

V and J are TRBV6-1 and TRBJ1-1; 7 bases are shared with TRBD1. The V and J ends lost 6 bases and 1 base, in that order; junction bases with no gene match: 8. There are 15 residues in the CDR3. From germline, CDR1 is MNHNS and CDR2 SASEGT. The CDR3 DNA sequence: TGTGCCAGCAGCCTCGAAGGGACAGAGAACACTGAAGCTTTCTTT. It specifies CASSLEGTENTEAFF.

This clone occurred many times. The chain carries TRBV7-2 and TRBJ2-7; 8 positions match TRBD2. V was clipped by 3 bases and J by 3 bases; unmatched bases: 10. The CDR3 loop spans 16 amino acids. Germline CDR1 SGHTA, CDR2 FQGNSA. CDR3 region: CASSFSFVAGIYEQYF. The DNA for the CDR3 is TGTGCCAGCAGCTTTTCATTTGTAGCGGGAATCTACGAGCAGTACTTC.

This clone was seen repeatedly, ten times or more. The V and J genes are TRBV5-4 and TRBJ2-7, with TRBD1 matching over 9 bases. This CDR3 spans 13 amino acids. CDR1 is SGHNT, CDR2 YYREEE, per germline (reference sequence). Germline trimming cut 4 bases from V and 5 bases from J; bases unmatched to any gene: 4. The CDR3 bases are TGTGCCAGCAGCACATGGACAGGGGACGAGCAGTACTTC. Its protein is CASSTWTGDEQYF.

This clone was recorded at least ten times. The CDR3 loop is CASSPKETQYF. The CDR3 DNA sequence: TGTGCCAGCAGTCCTAAAGAGACCCAGTACTTC. The rearrangement links TRBV7-9 to TRBJ2-5; D is undetermined. This CDR3 comprises 11 residues. Germline V lookup: CDR1 SEHNR, CDR2 FQNEAQ (reference sequence). Trimming took off 6 bases at V and 3 bases at J, with 5 bases between the two ends.

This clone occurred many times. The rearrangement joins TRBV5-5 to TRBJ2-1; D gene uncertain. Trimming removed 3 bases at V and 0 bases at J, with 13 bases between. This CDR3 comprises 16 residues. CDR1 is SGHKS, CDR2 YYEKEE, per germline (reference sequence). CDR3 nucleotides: TGTGCCAGCAGCTCCAAAAGCTTAAGCTCCTACAATGAGCAGTTCTTC. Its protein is CASSSKSLSSYNEQFF.

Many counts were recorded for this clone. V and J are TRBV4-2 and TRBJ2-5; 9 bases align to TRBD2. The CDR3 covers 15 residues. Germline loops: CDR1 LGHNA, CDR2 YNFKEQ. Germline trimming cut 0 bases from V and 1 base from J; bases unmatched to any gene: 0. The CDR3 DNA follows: TGTGCCAGCAGCCAAGAGCGGGGGGGCCAAGAGACCCAGTACTTC. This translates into CASSQERGGQETQYF.

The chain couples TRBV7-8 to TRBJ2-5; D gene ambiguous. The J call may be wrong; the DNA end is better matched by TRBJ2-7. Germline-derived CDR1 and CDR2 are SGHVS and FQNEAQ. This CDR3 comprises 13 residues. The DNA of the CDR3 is TGTGCCAGCAGCCTACTACGGTCCCTCGAGCAGTACTTC. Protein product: CASSLLRSLEQYF.

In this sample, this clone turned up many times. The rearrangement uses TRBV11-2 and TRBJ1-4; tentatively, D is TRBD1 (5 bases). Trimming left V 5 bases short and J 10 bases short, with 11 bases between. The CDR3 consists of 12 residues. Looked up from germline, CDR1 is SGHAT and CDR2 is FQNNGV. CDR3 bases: TGTGCCAGCAGCCGGGGGGAAGGAAAACTGTTTTTT. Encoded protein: CASSRGEGKLFF. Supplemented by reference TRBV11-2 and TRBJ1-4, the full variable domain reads EAGVAQSPRYKIIEKRQSVAFWCNPISGHATLYWYQQILGQGPKLLIQFQNNGVVDDSQLPKDRFSAERLKGVDSTLKIQPAKLEDSAVYLCASSRGEGKLFFGSGTQLSVL.

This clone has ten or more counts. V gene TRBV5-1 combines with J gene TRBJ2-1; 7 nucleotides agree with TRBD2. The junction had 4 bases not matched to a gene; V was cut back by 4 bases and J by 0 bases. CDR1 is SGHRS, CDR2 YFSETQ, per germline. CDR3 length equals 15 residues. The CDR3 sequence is CASSQTSVSYNEQFF. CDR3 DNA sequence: TGCGCCAGCAGCCAAACTAGCGTCTCCTACAATGAGCAGTTCTTC. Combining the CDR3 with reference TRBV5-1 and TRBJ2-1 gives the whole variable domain KAGVTQTPRYLIKTRGQQVTLSCSPISGHRSVSWYQQTPGQGLQFLFEYFSETQRNKGNFPGRFSGRQFSNSRSEMNVSTLELGDSALYLCASSQTSVSYNEQFFGPGTRLTVL.